These 20 T cell receptor beta chains originate from one sample sequenced in a study of blood T cell repertoires in COVID-19. Only in-frame clones appear in the TCRdb table, and some are missing; sequencing was by immunoSEQ multiplex PCR. The repertoire holds tens of thousands of clones, with 60% to 85% as singletons. Sequencing used peripheral blood. The source of these receptors is a human donor in a cohort sampled during active COVID-19.

V and J are TRBV12-5 and TRBJ2-1, with 14 positions matching TRBD2. The CDR3 is 17 amino acids. V was clipped by 2 bases and J by 8 bases; unmatched bases: 8. The V gene's germline CDR1 is LGHNT and CDR2 FRNRAP. CDR3: CASGLLRTSGRWDEQFF. CDR3 DNA: TGTGCTAGTGGTTTGCTCAGGACTAGCGGGAGGTGGGATGAGCAGTTCTTC.

For the CDR3, the DNA is TGCGCCAGCAGAGAAGGGACAGAGGCTTCCGGGGAGCTGTTTTTT. This encodes CASREGTEASGELFF. The chain links TRBV5-1 to TRBJ2-2; 7 nucleotides agree with TRBD1. Germline CDR1 is SGHRS and CDR2 is YFSETQ. V gave up 5 bases and J gave up 6 bases; unmatched junction bases: 10. This CDR3 contains 15 residues.

This clone was detected only once. The CDR3 reads CASSRAGKGNTIYF. The CDR3, as DNA: TGTGCCAGCAGCCGAGCAGGGAAAGGAAACACCATATATTTT. The rearrangement links TRBV14 to TRBJ1-3, with D maybe TRBD1 (5 bases). Trimming removed 4 bases from V and 4 bases from J, with 11 bases in between. Germline assignment: CDR1 SGHDN and CDR2 FVKESK. CDR3 length: 14 residues.

J is TRBJ2-5 and V is TRBV4-1; a weak D match, TRBD2 (5 bases). With 0 bases removed from V and 5 bases from J, the gap between germline ends came to 16 bases. The CDR3 consists of 16 residues. Germline V lookup: CDR1 MGHRA, CDR2 YSYEKL. DNA for the CDR3: TGCGCCAGCAGCCAAGATCCCCCAGCGGTAGGGGAGACCCAGTACTTC. Its translation is CASSQDPPAVGETQYF.

The chain employs TRBV6-1 and TRBJ1-5, with D possibly being TRBD1 (6 bases). Trimming took off 4 bases at V and 0 bases at J, with 13 bases between the two ends. This CDR3 has 16 amino acids. Germline-derived CDR1 and CDR2 are MNHNS and SASEGT. The CDR3 region is CASSGGRQHSNQPQHF. The CDR3 DNA follows: TGTGCCAGCAGTGGGGGGCGACAGCATAGCAATCAGCCCCAGCATTTT.

This clone was recorded only once. The V call is TRBV5-1, the J call TRBJ1-4; D remains unclear. Trimming removed 4 bases at V and 3 bases at J, with 10 bases between. The CDR3 is 14 residues long. CDR1 is SGHRS and CDR2 is YFSETQ in the germline V gene. The CDR3 DNA reads as TGCGCCAGCAGCCCCGGGTCCTCTAATGAAAAACTGTTTTTT. It specifies CASSPGSSNEKLFF.

The J gene is TRBJ2-4, the V gene TRBV30; D may be TRBD1 (5 bases). Germline values: CDR1 GTSNPN, CDR2 SVGIG (reference sequence). Trimming cost V 5 bases and J 8 bases, with 13 bases left between them. The CDR3 sequence is 12 residues long. CDR3 bases: TGTGCCTGGGCCCAGGGTAGAGACATTCAGTACTTC. This codes for CAWAQGRDIQYF.

This clone was found many times. The V and J genes are TRBV6-2 or TRBV6-3 and TRBJ1-1; TRBD1 matches at 12 bases. The germline CDR1 and CDR2 sequences are MNHEY and SVGEGT. This CDR3 is 14 amino acids long. The V segment lost 0 bases and the J segment 8 bases; nucleotides outside the gene matches: 1. The CDR3: CASSYSGTGGEAFF. Written as DNA, the CDR3 is TGTGCCAGCAGTTACTCAGGGACAGGGGGCGAAGCTTTCTTT.

DNA for the CDR3: TGTGCCAGCAGGCTAGACAGGGGTAATTCACCCCTCCACTTT. Residues: CASRLDRGNSPLHF. The rearrangement uses TRBV27 and TRBJ1-6; 8 bases fit TRBD1. V lost 6 bases and J lost 6; bases outside the gene matches: 4. CDR3 length: 14 amino acids. The germline CDR1 and CDR2 sequences are MNHEY and SMNVEV (reference sequence).

The chain recombines TRBV5-1 with TRBJ1-3; D is possibly TRBD1 (5 bases). The V end was cut by 3 bases, the J end by 6 bases, with 13 bases between. The CDR3 consists of 14 residues. Looked up from germline, CDR1 is SGHRS and CDR2 is YFSETQ. For the CDR3, the DNA is TGCGCCAGCAGCTCGGGGGAGTTCCTAAACACCATATATTTT. This codes for CASSSGEFLNTIYF. The full variable domain, rest sourced from reference TRBV5-1 and TRBJ1-3, is KAGVTQTPRYLIKTRGQQVTLSCSPISGHRSVSWYQQTPGQGLQFLFEYFSETQRNKGNFPGRFSGRQFSNSRSEMNVSTLELGDSALYLCASSSGEFLNTIYFGEGSWLTVV.

V usage is TRBV30 and J usage is TRBJ1-5; no clear D. Trimming stripped 2 bases from V and 6 bases from J, with 11 bases between. Germline V gene data show CDR1 as GTSNPN and CDR2 as SVGIG (reference sequence). There are 13 residues in the CDR3. This CDR3 is CAWSRTRGQPQHF. The DNA of the CDR3 is TGTGCCTGGAGTAGGACCCGGGGTCAGCCCCAGCATTTT.

The genes are TRBV3-1 (or the pseudogene TRBV3-2) and TRBJ1-5, with a possible D match to TRBD1 (5 bases). CDR3 length equals 14 residues. CDR1 is LGHDT and CDR2 is YNNKEL in the germline V gene (reference sequence). V dropped 0 bases and J dropped 4 bases, with 7 bases sitting between them. The CDR3, as DNA: TGTGCCAGCAGCCAAGACAGGGTTAATCAGCCCCAGCATTTT. Translated, it gives CASSQDRVNQPQHF.

V gene TRBV5-4 combines with J gene TRBJ1-2; D remains ambiguous. CDR3 length: 12 residues. V was clipped by 4 bases and J by 1 base, with 5 bases between them. Germline CDR1 reads SGHNT; CDR2 reads YYREEE (reference sequence). As DNA, the CDR3 is TGTGCCAGCAGCCCAAATAACTATGGCTACACCTTC. It encodes CASSPNNYGYTF.

CDR3 sequence (DNA): TGTGCCAGCAGTGCCGCAGGAAATGGCTACACCTTC. Its translation is CASSAAGNGYTF. This chain connects TRBV28 to TRBJ1-2, with D uncertain. Trimming removed 5 bases from V and 6 bases from J, with 10 bases in between. The CDR3 sequence is 12 residues long. Germline V gene data show CDR1 as MDHEN and CDR2 as SYDVKM.

The V gene is TRBV13, the J gene TRBJ2-5, with D possibly TRBD1 on 7 matching bases. The germline CDR1 and CDR2 sequences are PRHDT and FYEKMQ (reference sequence). V shed 3 bases and J shed 3 bases, with 17 bases lying between them. The CDR3 covers 16 residues. The CDR3, as DNA: TGTGCCAGCAGCTTCCGACAGGGAAGGGGGGAAGAGACCCAGTACTTC. This encodes CASSFRQGRGEETQYF.

This sequence joins TRBV29-1 and TRBJ1-2; possible D gene TRBD1, 5 bases. Germline V gene lookup returns CDR1 SQVTM and CDR2 ANQGSEA. This CDR3 comprises 16 residues. V lost 5 bases to trimming and J lost 3 bases, with 22 bases between them. The CDR3 reads CSVPLYLGGADYGYTF. The CDR3 region has the DNA TGCAGCGTTCCACTATACCTAGGAGGGGCAGACTATGGCTACACCTTC.

The rearrangement uses TRBV6-6 and TRBJ1-4; D not resolved. Between the trimmed V and J ends, which lost 8 bases and 8 bases, there was a span of 24 bases. The CDR3 covers 16 residues. The germline V gene encodes CDR1 MNHNY and CDR2 SVGAGI (reference sequence). CDR3: CASHPVRSHEEEKLFF. In DNA form, the CDR3 reads TGTGCCAGCCATCCGGTGCGAAGTCACGAGGAGGAAAAACTGTTTTTT.

The chain joins TRBV27 to TRBJ2-1, with TRBD1 as a possible D gene (10 bases). Germline V gene sequence: CDR1 MNHEY, CDR2 SMNVEV (reference sequence). The CDR3 is 18 amino acids. V dropped 5 bases and J dropped 4 bases, with 24 bases sitting between them. The CDR3: CASSPGTGAGGPYNEQFF. The CDR3 nucleotides are TGTGCCAGCAGTCCAGGGACAGGGGCGGGGGGGCCGTACAATGAGCAGTTCTTC.

The chain joins TRBV12-3 or TRBV12-4 to TRBJ1-3, with D tentatively TRBD1 (5 bases). V gave up 6 bases and J gave up 3 bases, with 9 bases separating them. This CDR3 has 13 residues. Written as DNA, the CDR3 is TGTGCCAGCAGGGGGCTAAATGGAAACACCATATATTTT. This encodes CASRGLNGNTIYF.

This chain connects TRBV9 to TRBJ2-7; a weak D match, TRBD1 (6 bases). This CDR3 is 14 amino acids long. The ends were cut back, 4 bases at V and 2 bases at J, with 13 bases in the middle. CDR1 and CDR2 from the germline V gene are SGDLS and YYNGEE. CDR3 loop: CASSMDSYPYEQYF. CDR3 bases: TGTGCCAGCAGCATGGACAGCTACCCCTACGAGCAGTACTTC. Full variable domain (outside the CDR3, taken from reference TRBV9 and TRBJ2-7): DSGVTQTPKHLITATGQRVTLRCSPRSGDLSVYWYQQSLDQGLQFLIQYYNGEERAKGNILERFSAQQFPDLHSELNLSSLELGDSALYFCASSMDSYPYEQYFGPGTRLTVT.